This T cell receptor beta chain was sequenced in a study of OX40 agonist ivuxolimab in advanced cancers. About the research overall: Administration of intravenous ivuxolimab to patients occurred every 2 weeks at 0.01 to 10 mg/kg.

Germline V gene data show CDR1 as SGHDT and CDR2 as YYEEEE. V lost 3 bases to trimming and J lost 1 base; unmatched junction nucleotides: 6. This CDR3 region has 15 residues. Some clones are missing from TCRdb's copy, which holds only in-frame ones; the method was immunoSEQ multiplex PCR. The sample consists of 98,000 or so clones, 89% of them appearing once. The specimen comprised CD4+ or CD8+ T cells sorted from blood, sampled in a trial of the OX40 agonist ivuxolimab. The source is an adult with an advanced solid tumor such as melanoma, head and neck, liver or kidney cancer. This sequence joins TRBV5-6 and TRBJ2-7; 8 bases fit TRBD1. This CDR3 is CASSSWGTGSYEQYF. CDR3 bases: TGTGCCAGCAGCTCGTGGGGGACAGGATCCTACGAGCAGTACTTC.